A selection of T cell receptor beta chains follows, all from one sample in a study of cytomegalovirus exposure and HLA in healthy donors. Method: immunoSEQ multiplex PCR; TCRdb's copy keeps in-frame clones and lacks some. The sample carries hundreds of thousands of clones, roughly 90% recorded once. The sequenced sample was PBMCs. Receptor source: a woman younger than 35 in good health and CMV-seronegative. Both conserved end residues are part of each CDR3. D genes are given only for firm matches. Rows may omit the clone size; those that give it use once, few, many or a size class.

abundance: NA
d_gene: TRBD1
j_gene: TRBJ2-3
v_gene: TRBV15
CDR3aa: CATSRALRQGGTDTQYF
CDR3nt: TGTGCCACCAGCAGAGCCCTAAGACAGGGCGGGACAGATACGCAGTATTTT

abundance: NA
d_gene: NA
j_gene: TRBJ2-7
v_gene: TRBV19
CDR3aa: CASSIGTGISYEQYF
CDR3nt: TGTGCCAGTAGTATAGGGACCGGGATTAGCTACGAGCAGTACTTC

abundance: NA
d_gene: NA
j_gene: TRBJ1-4
v_gene: TRBV4-1
CDR3aa: CASSPVRDNSATNEKLFF
CDR3nt: TGCGCCAGCAGCCCAGTCCGGGACAACAGTGCAACTAATGAAAAACTGTTTTTT

abundance: NA
d_gene: TRBD1
j_gene: TRBJ1-3
v_gene: TRBV5-1
CDR3aa: CASSSSGGAGNTIYF
CDR3nt: TGCGCCAGCAGCTCCTCAGGGGGCGCTGGAAACACCATATATTTT

abundance: NA
d_gene: TRBD1
j_gene: TRBJ2-7
v_gene: TRBV28
CDR3aa: CASGGQLSYEQYF
CDR3nt: TGTGCCAGCGGGGGACAGCTGTCCTACGAGCAGTACTTC

abundance: NA
d_gene: TRBD2
j_gene: TRBJ2-7
v_gene: TRBV10-3
CDR3aa: CAIGDPISEGPGGVEQYF
CDR3nt: TGTGCCATCGGGGACCCCATCAGTGAAGGCCCGGGGGGTGTCGAGCAGTACTTC

abundance: NA
d_gene: TRBD2
j_gene: TRBJ2-5
v_gene: TRBV7-9
CDR3aa: CASSLTTSGGPGEETQYF
CDR3nt: TGTGCCAGCAGCTTGACGACTAGCGGGGGGCCCGGGGAGGAGACCCAGTACTTC

abundance: NA
d_gene: TRBD1
j_gene: TRBJ2-7
v_gene: TRBV6-5
CDR3aa: CASSYRDRTYEQYF
CDR3nt: TGTGCCAGCAGTTACCGGGACAGGACCTACGAGCAGTACTTC

abundance: NA
d_gene: TRBD2
j_gene: TRBJ2-3
v_gene: TRBV4-2
CDR3aa: CASSITSGGATASYTDTQYF
CDR3nt: TGTGCCAGCAGCATAACTAGCGGGGGGGCCACGGCTTCATACACAGATACGCAGTATTTT

abundance: NA
d_gene: NA
j_gene: TRBJ1-5
v_gene: TRBV18
CDR3aa: CASSPRELNQPQHF
CDR3nt: TGTGCCAGCTCACCACGGGAGCTGAATCAGCCCCAGCATTTT

abundance: NA
d_gene: NA
j_gene: TRBJ2-1
v_gene: TRBV1
CDR3aa: CTSSQEGPAGPPPSSYNEQFF
CDR3nt: TGCACCAGCAGCCAAGAAGGGCCAGCGGGGCCACCCCCGAGCTCCTACAATGAGCAGTTCTTC

abundance: NA
d_gene: NA
j_gene: TRBJ1-6
v_gene: TRBV6-4
CDR3aa: CASSEEVGSPLHF
CDR3nt: TGTGCCAGCAGTGAAGAGGTTGGTTCACCCCTCCACTTT

abundance: NA
d_gene: NA
j_gene: TRBJ2-1
v_gene: TRBV10-1
CDR3aa: CASSRGGHNEQFF
CDR3nt: TGCGCCAGCAGCAGAGGAGGGCACAATGAGCAGTTCTTC

abundance: NA
d_gene: NA
j_gene: TRBJ2-5
v_gene: TRBV10-2
CDR3aa: CASSDLGAWETQYF
CDR3nt: TGCGCCAGCAGTGATTTGGGGGCCTGGGAGACCCAGTACTTC

abundance: NA
d_gene: TRBD2
j_gene: TRBJ2-3
v_gene: TRBV2
CDR3aa: CASTGLAGDTDTQYF
CDR3nt: TGTGCCAGCACCGGACTAGCGGGGGACACAGATACGCAGTATTTT

abundance: NA
d_gene: NA
j_gene: TRBJ1-2
v_gene: TRBV27
CDR3aa: CASSFGGRGYTF
CDR3nt: TGTGCCAGCAGTTTCGGGGGTAGGGGCTACACCTTC

abundance: NA
d_gene: TRBD2
j_gene: TRBJ2-3
v_gene: TRBV18
CDR3aa: CASSPTGLAVTDTQYF
CDR3nt: TGTGCCAGCTCACCAACGGGACTAGCGGTCACAGATACGCAGTATTTT

abundance: NA
d_gene: TRBD2
j_gene: TRBJ2-3
v_gene: TRBV5-1
CDR3aa: CASSLEAGGLTDTQYF
CDR3nt: TGCGCCAGCAGCTTGGAAGCGGGGGGGCTGACAGATACGCAGTATTTT

abundance: NA
d_gene: TRBD1
j_gene: TRBJ2-7
v_gene: TRBV4-1
CDR3aa: CASRPGTGGTYEQYF
CDR3nt: TGCGCCAGCAGACCCGGGACAGGGGGCACCTACGAGCAGTACTTC

abundance: NA
d_gene: TRBD1
j_gene: TRBJ2-2
v_gene: TRBV19
CDR3aa: CATHSGQVVAGELFF
CDR3nt: TGTGCCACTCATTCGGGACAGGTGGTGGCCGGGGAGCTGTTTTTT

abundance: NA
d_gene: NA
j_gene: TRBJ1-1
v_gene: TRBV9
CDR3aa: CASSRVGENTEAFF
CDR3nt: TGTGCCAGCAGTAGAGTAGGGGAAAACACTGAAGCTTTCTTT

abundance: NA
d_gene: TRBD2
j_gene: TRBJ2-2
v_gene: TRBV7-8
CDR3aa: CASSLRRLAGGPQTGELFF
CDR3nt: TGTGCCAGCAGCTTAAGGCGCCTAGCGGGGGGGCCTCAAACCGGGGAGCTGTTTTTT

abundance: NA
d_gene: TRBD1
j_gene: TRBJ2-7
v_gene: TRBV10-2
CDR3aa: CASSPQGGFDEQYF
CDR3nt: TGCGCCAGCAGTCCACAGGGGGGATTCGACGAGCAGTACTTC

abundance: NA
d_gene: TRBD2
j_gene: TRBJ2-3
v_gene: TRBV5-4
CDR3aa: CASSTGLAGKDTQYF
CDR3nt: TGTGCCAGCAGCACGGGACTAGCGGGGAAGGATACGCAGTATTTT

abundance: NA
d_gene: NA
j_gene: TRBJ1-1
v_gene: TRBV7-8
CDR3aa: CASSLRGENTEAFF
CDR3nt: TGTGCCAGCAGCTTAAGGGGCGAGAACACTGAAGCTTTCTTT

abundance: NA
d_gene: TRBD1
j_gene: TRBJ1-2
v_gene: TRBV5-1
CDR3aa: CASRDSLGDSTNYGYTF
CDR3nt: TGCGCCAGCAGAGACTCCCTAGGGGACAGCACTAACTATGGCTACACCTTC

abundance: NA
d_gene: TRBD1
j_gene: TRBJ2-7
v_gene: TRBV14
CDR3aa: CASSLLTGASYEQYF
CDR3nt: TGTGCCAGCAGCCTTCTGACAGGGGCGTCCTACGAGCAGTACTTC

abundance: NA
d_gene: TRBD1
j_gene: TRBJ1-6
v_gene: TRBV27
CDR3aa: CASSSGGIILPLHF
CDR3nt: TGTGCCAGCAGTTCAGGGGGGATAATTCTTCCCCTCCACTTT

abundance: NA
d_gene: TRBD1
j_gene: TRBJ1-5
v_gene: TRBV6-6
CDR3aa: CASRGQGRWQPQHF
CDR3nt: TGTGCCAGCAGGGGACAGGGGAGGTGGCAGCCCCAGCATTTT

abundance: NA
d_gene: TRBD1
j_gene: TRBJ2-7
v_gene: TRBV13
CDR3aa: CASSRDRGYEQYF
CDR3nt: TGTGCCAGCAGTAGGGACAGGGGTTATGAGCAGTACTTC

abundance: NA
d_gene: NA
j_gene: TRBJ2-7
v_gene: TRBV5-1
CDR3aa: CASSDTGGYYEQYF
CDR3nt: TGCGCCAGCTCTGACACGGGGGGCTACTACGAGCAGTACTTC

abundance: NA
d_gene: TRBD1
j_gene: TRBJ2-3
v_gene: TRBV19
CDR3aa: CASTQGVNTDTQYF
CDR3nt: TGTGCCAGTACCCAGGGGGTAAACACAGATACGCAGTATTTT

abundance: NA
d_gene: TRBD1
j_gene: TRBJ2-2
v_gene: TRBV7-3
CDR3aa: CASSSGTVPGELFF
CDR3nt: TGTGCCAGCAGCTCCGGGACAGTACCCGGGGAGCTGTTTTTT

abundance: NA
d_gene: NA
j_gene: TRBJ1-4
v_gene: TRBV4-1
CDR3aa: CASSQSTRATNEKLFF
CDR3nt: TGCGCCAGCAGCCAGTCTACCCGGGCAACTAATGAAAAACTGTTTTTT

abundance: NA
d_gene: TRBD2
j_gene: TRBJ2-1
v_gene: TRBV9
CDR3aa: CASSVAQQRGANNEQFF
CDR3nt: TGTGCCAGCAGCGTAGCTCAGCAGCGGGGGGCCAACAATGAGCAGTTCTTC

abundance: NA
d_gene: NA
j_gene: TRBJ1-2
v_gene: TRBV6-6
CDR3aa: CASNGGGDYGYTF
CDR3nt: TGTGCCAGCAATGGGGGGGGCGACTATGGCTACACCTTC

abundance: NA
d_gene: TRBD2
j_gene: TRBJ2-2
v_gene: TRBV18
CDR3aa: CASSRTLAGGRNTGELFF
CDR3nt: TGTGCCAGCTCAAGGACCCTAGCGGGGGGCAGGAACACCGGGGAGCTGTTTTTT

abundance: NA
d_gene: TRBD2
j_gene: TRBJ2-1
v_gene: TRBV2
CDR3aa: CASSRMLAGGSEQFF
CDR3nt: TGTGCCAGCAGTAGGATGCTAGCGGGGGGCTCTGAGCAGTTCTTC

abundance: NA
d_gene: TRBD1
j_gene: TRBJ2-7
v_gene: TRBV7-8
CDR3aa: CASSSIGTGAYEQYF
CDR3nt: TGTGCCAGCAGCTCGATAGGGACAGGGGCCTACGAGCAGTACTTC

abundance: NA
d_gene: TRBD1
j_gene: TRBJ1-4
v_gene: TRBV19
CDR3aa: CASSISTGGRKLFF
CDR3nt: TGTGCCAGTAGTATTTCGACAGGGGGAAGAAAACTGTTTTTT

abundance: NA
d_gene: NA
j_gene: TRBJ1-2
v_gene: TRBV5-1
CDR3aa: CASSLYGGFGYGYTF
CDR3nt: TGCGCCAGCAGCTTGTATGGGGGGTTCGGCTATGGCTACACCTTC

abundance: NA
d_gene: TRBD1
j_gene: TRBJ2-3
v_gene: TRBV6-5
CDR3aa: CASNRGQGDTQYF
CDR3nt: TGTGCCAGCAACAGGGGCCAAGGAGATACGCAGTATTTT

abundance: NA
d_gene: TRBD1
j_gene: TRBJ2-3
v_gene: TRBV6-1
CDR3aa: CASSGWGQAYTQYF
CDR3nt: TGTGCCAGCAGTGGGTGGGGACAGGCCTATACGCAGTATTTT

abundance: NA
d_gene: NA
j_gene: TRBJ1-2
v_gene: TRBV7-9
CDR3aa: CASSSETGLDGYTF
CDR3nt: TGTGCCAGCAGCTCCGAAACAGGGCTCGATGGCTACACCTTC

abundance: NA
d_gene: TRBD1
j_gene: TRBJ2-7
v_gene: TRBV5-6
CDR3aa: CASSLEPGQAYEQYF
CDR3nt: TGTGCCAGCAGCCTGGAGCCGGGACAGGCCTACGAGCAGTACTTC

abundance: NA
d_gene: TRBD1
j_gene: TRBJ1-2
v_gene: TRBV19
CDR3aa: CASSTWTGDLYGYTF
CDR3nt: TGTGCCAGTAGTACGTGGACAGGGGACCTATATGGCTACACCTTC

abundance: NA
d_gene: TRBD2
j_gene: TRBJ2-1
v_gene: TRBV7-9
CDR3aa: CASSTLAGVLNEQFF
CDR3nt: TGTGCCAGCAGCACACTAGCGGGGGTGCTCAATGAGCAGTTCTTC

abundance: NA
d_gene: TRBD1
j_gene: TRBJ1-2
v_gene: TRBV10-3
CDR3aa: CAITDRAFYGYTF
CDR3nt: TGTGCCATTACGGACAGGGCCTTCTATGGCTACACCTTC

abundance: NA
d_gene: TRBD1
j_gene: TRBJ1-5
v_gene: TRBV19
CDR3aa: CASRTGTQPQHF
CDR3nt: TGTGCCAGTAGGACAGGGACCCAGCCCCAGCATTTT

abundance: NA
d_gene: NA
j_gene: TRBJ1-2
v_gene: TRBV15
CDR3aa: CATSILGGEDGYTF
CDR3nt: TGTGCCACCAGCATCTTAGGAGGAGAGGATGGCTACACCTTC

abundance: NA
d_gene: TRBD2
j_gene: TRBJ2-3
v_gene: TRBV4-1
CDR3aa: CASSQRAGGAQDTQYF
CDR3nt: TGCGCCAGCAGCCAAAGAGCCGGGGGGGCGCAAGATACGCAGTATTTT

abundance: NA
d_gene: NA
j_gene: TRBJ1-2
v_gene: TRBV11-2
CDR3aa: CASSFIMAGPPNYGYTF
CDR3nt: TGTGCCAGCAGCTTTATTATGGCAGGGCCCCCTAACTATGGCTACACCTTC

abundance: NA
d_gene: NA
j_gene: TRBJ1-1
v_gene: TRBV5-5
CDR3aa: CASSLQGRNTEAFF
CDR3nt: TGTGCCAGCAGCCTACAGGGCCGGAACACTGAAGCTTTCTTT

abundance: NA
d_gene: TRBD2
j_gene: TRBJ2-7
v_gene: TRBV5-1
CDR3aa: CASSPGGTSDYEQYF
CDR3nt: TGCGCCAGCAGCCCCGGAGGGACTAGCGATTACGAGCAGTACTTC

abundance: NA
d_gene: TRBD2
j_gene: TRBJ2-3
v_gene: TRBV18
CDR3aa: CASSPLAGEGDTQYF
CDR3nt: TGTGCCAGCTCACCCCTAGCGGGGGAGGGAGATACGCAGTATTTT

abundance: few
d_gene: TRBD2
j_gene: TRBJ2-1
v_gene: TRBV5-1
CDR3aa: CASSLFAGGREQFF
CDR3nt: TGCGCCAGCAGCTTGTTCGCGGGGGGCCGGGAGCAGTTCTTC

abundance: NA
d_gene: NA
j_gene: TRBJ2-7
v_gene: TRBV11-2
CDR3aa: CASSLAQSYGLYEQYF
CDR3nt: TGTGCCAGCAGCTTAGCACAGTCATACGGCCTCTACGAGCAGTACTTC

abundance: few
d_gene: TRBD1
j_gene: TRBJ1-1
v_gene: TRBV4-1
CDR3aa: CASSQARGQGFEAFF
CDR3nt: TGCGCCAGCAGCCAAGCCCGCGGACAGGGGTTTGAAGCTTTCTTT

abundance: NA
d_gene: NA
j_gene: TRBJ1-4
v_gene: TRBV30
CDR3aa: CAWKQERTNEKLFF
CDR3nt: TGTGCCTGGAAACAGGAGAGGACTAATGAAAAACTGTTTTTT

abundance: NA
d_gene: NA
j_gene: TRBJ2-3
v_gene: TRBV9
CDR3aa: CASSGGTSEATDTQYF
CDR3nt: TGTGCCAGCAGCGGCGGGACTTCCGAAGCCACAGATACGCAGTATTTT